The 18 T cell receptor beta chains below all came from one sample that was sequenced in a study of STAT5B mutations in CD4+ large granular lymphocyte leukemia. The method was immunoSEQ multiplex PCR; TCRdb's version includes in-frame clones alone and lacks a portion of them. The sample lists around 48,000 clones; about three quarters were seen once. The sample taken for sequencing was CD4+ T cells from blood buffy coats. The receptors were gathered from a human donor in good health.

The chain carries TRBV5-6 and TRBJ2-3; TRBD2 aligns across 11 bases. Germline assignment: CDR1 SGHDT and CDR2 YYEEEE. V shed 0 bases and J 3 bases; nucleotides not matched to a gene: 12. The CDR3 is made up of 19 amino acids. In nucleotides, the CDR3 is TGTGCCAGCAGCTTGGACCGCGTTGGTCTAGCGGGGGGAACAGATACGCAGTATTTT. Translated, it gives CASSLDRVGLAGGTDTQYF.

The CDR3 loop is CASTGGTSDSYEQYV. DNA of the CDR3: TGTGCCAGCACCGGGGGGACTAGCGACTCCTACGAGCAGTACGTC. This chain joins TRBV6-1 and TRBJ2-7, with 10 bases lining up with TRBD2. V dropped 7 bases and J dropped 0; count of bases not matched to a gene: 6. This CDR3 has 15 amino acids. The V gene's germline CDR1 is MNHNS and CDR2 SASEGT.

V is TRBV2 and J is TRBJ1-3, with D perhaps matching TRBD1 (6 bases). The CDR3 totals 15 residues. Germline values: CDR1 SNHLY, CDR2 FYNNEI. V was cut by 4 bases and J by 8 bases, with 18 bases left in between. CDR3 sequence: CASSVGDMRGDTIYF. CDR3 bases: TGTGCCAGCAGTGTCGGCGACATGAGGGGGGACACCATATATTTT. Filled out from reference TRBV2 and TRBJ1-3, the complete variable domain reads EPEVTQTPSHQVTQMGQEVILRCVPISNHLYFYWYRQILGQKVEFLVSFYNNEISEKSEIFDDQFSVERPDGSNFTLKIRSTKLEDSAMYFCASSVGDMRGDTIYFGEGSWLTVV.

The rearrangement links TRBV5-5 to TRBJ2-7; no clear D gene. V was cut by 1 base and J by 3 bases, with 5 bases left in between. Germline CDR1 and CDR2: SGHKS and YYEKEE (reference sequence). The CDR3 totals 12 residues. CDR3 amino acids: CASSLNSYEQYF. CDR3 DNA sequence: TGTGCCAGCAGCTTGAACAGCTACGAGCAGTACTTC.

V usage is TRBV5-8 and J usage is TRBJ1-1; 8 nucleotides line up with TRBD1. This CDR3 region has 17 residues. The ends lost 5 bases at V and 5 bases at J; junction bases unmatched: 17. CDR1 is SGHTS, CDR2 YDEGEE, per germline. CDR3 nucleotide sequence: TGTGCCAGCAGTCCTGGACAGGGCGGGGTGGCGGGTACTGAAGCTTTCTTT. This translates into CASSPGQGGVAGTEAFF. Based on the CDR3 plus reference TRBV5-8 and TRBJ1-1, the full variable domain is EAGVTQSPTHLIKTRGQQATLRCSPISGHTSVYWYQQALGLGLQFLLWYDEGEERNRGNFPPRFSGRQFPNYSSELNVNALELEDSALYLCASSPGQGGVAGTEAFFGQGTRLTVV.

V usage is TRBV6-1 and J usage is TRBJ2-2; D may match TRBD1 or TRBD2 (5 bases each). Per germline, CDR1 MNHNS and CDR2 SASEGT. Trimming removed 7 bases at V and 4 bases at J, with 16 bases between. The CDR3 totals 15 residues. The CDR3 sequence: CASNPGSTITGELFF. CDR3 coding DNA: TGTGCCAGCAACCCAGGGAGTACCATCACCGGGGAGCTGTTTTTT.

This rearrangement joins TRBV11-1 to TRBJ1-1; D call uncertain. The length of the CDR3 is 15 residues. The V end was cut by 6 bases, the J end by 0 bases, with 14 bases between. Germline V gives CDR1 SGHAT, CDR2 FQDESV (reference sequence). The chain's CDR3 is CASRPDLNMNTEAFF. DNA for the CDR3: TGTGCCAGCAGACCTGATTTAAACATGAACACTGAAGCTTTCTTT.

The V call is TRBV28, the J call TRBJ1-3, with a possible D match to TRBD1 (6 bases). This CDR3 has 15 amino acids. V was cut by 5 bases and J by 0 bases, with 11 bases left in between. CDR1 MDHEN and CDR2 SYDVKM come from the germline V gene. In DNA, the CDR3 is TGTGCCAGCAGTACTCAGGGGAACTCTGGAAACACCATATATTTT. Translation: CASSTQGNSGNTIYF. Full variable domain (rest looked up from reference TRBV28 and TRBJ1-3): DVKVTQSSRYLVKRTGEKVFLECVQDMDHENMFWYRQDPGLGLRLIYFSYDVKMKEKGDIPEGYSVSREKKERFSLILESASTNQTSMYLCASSTQGNSGNTIYFGEGSWLTVV.

CDR3 DNA: TGTGCCAGCAGCCAAGATGGTGACAGAAACATTCAGTACTTC. It yields the protein CASSQDGDRNIQYF. V usage is TRBV14 and J usage is TRBJ2-4; perhaps TRBD1 as D (5 bases). Trimming took off 0 bases at V and 6 bases at J, with 9 bases between the two ends. This CDR3 has 14 amino acids. Germline lookup yields CDR1 SGHDN and CDR2 FVKESK.

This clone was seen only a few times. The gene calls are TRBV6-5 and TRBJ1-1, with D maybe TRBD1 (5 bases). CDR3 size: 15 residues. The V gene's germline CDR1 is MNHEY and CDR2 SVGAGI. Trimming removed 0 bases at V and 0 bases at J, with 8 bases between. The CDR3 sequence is CASSYSTAMNTEAFF. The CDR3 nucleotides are TGTGCCAGCAGTTACTCGACAGCAATGAACACTGAAGCTTTCTTT.

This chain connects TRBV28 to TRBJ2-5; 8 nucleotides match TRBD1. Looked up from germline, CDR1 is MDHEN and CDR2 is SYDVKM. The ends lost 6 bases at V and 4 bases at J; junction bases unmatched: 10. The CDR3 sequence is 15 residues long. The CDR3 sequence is CASSIQPDRAETQYF. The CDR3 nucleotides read TGTGCCAGCAGCATTCAACCGGACAGGGCAGAGACCCAGTACTTC.

The CDR3 bases are TGCAGCGTTAATATGGGGACCACAACTAATGAAAAACTGTTTTTT. Amino acid sequence: CSVNMGTTTNEKLFF. The chain is built from TRBV29-1 and TRBJ1-4; tentatively, D is TRBD1 (5 bases). CDR3 length equals 15 residues. Between the trimmed V and J ends, which lost 5 bases and 0 bases, there was a span of 13 bases. Germline CDR1 and CDR2: SQVTM and ANQGSEA.

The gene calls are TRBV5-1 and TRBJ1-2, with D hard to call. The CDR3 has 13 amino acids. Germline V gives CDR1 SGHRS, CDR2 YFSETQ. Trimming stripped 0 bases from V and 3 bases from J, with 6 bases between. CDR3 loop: CASSLAGDYGYTF. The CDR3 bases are TGCGCCAGCAGCTTGGCGGGAGACTATGGCTACACCTTC.

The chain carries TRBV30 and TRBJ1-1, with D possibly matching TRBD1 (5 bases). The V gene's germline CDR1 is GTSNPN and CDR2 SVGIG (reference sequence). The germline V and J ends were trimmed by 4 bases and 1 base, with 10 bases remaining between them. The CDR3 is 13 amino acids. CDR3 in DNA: TGTGCCTGGATGAAGGGACCGAACACTGAAGCTTTCTTT. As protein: CAWMKGPNTEAFF.

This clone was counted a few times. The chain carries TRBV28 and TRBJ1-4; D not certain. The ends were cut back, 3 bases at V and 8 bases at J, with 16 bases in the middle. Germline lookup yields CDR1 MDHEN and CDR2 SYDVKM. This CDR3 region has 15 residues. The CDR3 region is CASSLGDGLWEKLFF. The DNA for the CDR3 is TGTGCCAGCAGTTTGGGCGACGGCCTTTGGGAAAAACTGTTTTTT.

CDR3 protein: CASSLDWATNEKLFF. CDR3 in DNA: TGTGCCAGCAGTTTAGATTGGGCAACTAATGAAAAACTGTTTTTT. This chain uses TRBV28 with TRBJ1-4, with D unresolved. V was trimmed by 2 bases and J by 0 bases, leaving 7 bases between them. The CDR3 runs 15 residues. Germline CDR1 MDHEN, CDR2 SYDVKM. Together with reference TRBV28 and TRBJ1-4, the CDR3 gives the full variable domain: DVKVTQSSRYLVKRTGEKVFLECVQDMDHENMFWYRQDPGLGLRLIYFSYDVKMKEKGDIPEGYSVSREKKERFSLILESASTNQTSMYLCASSLDWATNEKLFFGSGTQLSVL.

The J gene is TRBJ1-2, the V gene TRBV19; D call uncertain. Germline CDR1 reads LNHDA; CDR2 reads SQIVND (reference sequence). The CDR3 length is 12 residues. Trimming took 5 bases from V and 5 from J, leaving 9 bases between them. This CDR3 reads CASSSPEYGYTF. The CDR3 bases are TGTGCCAGTAGTTCCCCCGAGTATGGCTACACCTTC.

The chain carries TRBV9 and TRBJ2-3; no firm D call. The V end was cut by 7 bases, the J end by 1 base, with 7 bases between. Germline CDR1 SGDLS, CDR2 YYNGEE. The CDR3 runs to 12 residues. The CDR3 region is CASGQGTDTQYF. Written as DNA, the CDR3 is TGTGCCAGCGGGCAGGGCACAGATACGCAGTATTTT.